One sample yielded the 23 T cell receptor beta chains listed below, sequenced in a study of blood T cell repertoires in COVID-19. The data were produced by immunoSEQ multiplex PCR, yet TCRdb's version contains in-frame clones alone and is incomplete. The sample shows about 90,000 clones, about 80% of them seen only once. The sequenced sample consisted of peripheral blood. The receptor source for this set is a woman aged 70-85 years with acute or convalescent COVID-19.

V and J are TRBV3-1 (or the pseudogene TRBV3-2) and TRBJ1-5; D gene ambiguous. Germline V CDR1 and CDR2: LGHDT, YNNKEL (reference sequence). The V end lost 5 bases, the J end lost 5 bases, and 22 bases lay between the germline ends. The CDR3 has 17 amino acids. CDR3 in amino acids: CASSGLAPIWHHQPQHF. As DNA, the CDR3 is TGTGCCAGCAGCGGCCTGGCTCCCATTTGGCATCATCAGCCCCAGCATTTT.

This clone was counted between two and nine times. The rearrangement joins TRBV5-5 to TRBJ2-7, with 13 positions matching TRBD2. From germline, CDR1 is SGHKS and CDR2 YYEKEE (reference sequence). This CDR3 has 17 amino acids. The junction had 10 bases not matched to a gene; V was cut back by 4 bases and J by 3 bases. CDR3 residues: CASSRSTSGRALYEQYF. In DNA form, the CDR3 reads TGTGCCAGCAGCCGGAGTACTAGCGGGAGGGCCCTCTACGAGCAGTACTTC. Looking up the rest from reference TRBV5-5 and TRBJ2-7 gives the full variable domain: DAGVTQSPTHLIKTRGQQVTLRCSPISGHKSVSWYQQVLGQGPQFIFQYYEKEERGRGNFPDRFSARQFPNYSSELNVNALLLGDSALYLCASSRSTSGRALYEQYFGPGTRLTVT.

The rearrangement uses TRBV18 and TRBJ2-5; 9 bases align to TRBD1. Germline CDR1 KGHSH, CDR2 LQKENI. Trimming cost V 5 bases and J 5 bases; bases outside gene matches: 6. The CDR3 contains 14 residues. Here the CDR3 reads CASSTNRGRETQYF. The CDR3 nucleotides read TGTGCCAGCTCAACAAACAGGGGGCGCGAGACCCAGTACTTC.

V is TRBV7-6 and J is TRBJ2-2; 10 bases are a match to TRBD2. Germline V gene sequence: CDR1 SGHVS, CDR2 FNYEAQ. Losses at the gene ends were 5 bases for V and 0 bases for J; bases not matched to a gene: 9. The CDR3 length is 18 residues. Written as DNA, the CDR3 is TGTGCCAGCAGCCCGCTAGCGGGGGCGAGAGCGAACACCGGGGAGCTGTTTTTT. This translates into CASSPLAGARANTGELFF. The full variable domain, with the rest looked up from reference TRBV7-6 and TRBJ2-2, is GAGVSQSPRYKVTKRGQDVALRCDPISGHVSLYWYRQALGQGPEFLTYFNYEAQQDKSGLPNDRFSAERPEGSISTLTIQRTEQRDSAMYRCASSPLAGARANTGELFFGEGSRLTVL.

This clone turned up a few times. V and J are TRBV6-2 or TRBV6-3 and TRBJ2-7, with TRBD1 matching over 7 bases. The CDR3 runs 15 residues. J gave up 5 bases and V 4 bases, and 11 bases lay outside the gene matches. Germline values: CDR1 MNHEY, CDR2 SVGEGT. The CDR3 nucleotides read TGTGCCAGCAGTTCCCCCCGACAGGGTGTCCACGAGCAGTACTTC. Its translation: CASSSPRQGVHEQYF.

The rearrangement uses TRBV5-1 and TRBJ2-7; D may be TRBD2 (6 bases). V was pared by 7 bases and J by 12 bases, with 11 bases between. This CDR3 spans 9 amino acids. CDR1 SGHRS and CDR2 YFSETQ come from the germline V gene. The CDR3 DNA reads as TGCGCCAGCCAAGATAGCGGGTACTTC. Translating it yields CASQDSGYF.

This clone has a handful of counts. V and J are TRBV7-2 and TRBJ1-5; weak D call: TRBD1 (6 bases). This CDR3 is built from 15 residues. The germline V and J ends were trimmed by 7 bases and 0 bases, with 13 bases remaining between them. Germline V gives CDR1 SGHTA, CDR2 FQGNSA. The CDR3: CASTPGVGSNQPQHF. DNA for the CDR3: TGTGCCAGCACCCCAGGGGTTGGTAGCAATCAGCCCCAGCATTTT. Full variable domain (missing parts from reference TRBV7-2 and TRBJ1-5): GAGVSQSPSNKVTEKGKDVELRCDPISGHTALYWYRQSLGQGLEFLIYFQGNSAPDKSGLPSDRFSAERTGGSVSTLTIQRTQQEDSAVYLCASTPGVGSNQPQHFGDGTRLSIL.

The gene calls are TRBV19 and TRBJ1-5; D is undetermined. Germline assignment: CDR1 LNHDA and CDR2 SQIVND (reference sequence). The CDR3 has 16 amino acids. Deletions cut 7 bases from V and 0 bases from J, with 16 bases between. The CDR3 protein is CASTYRGEYSNQPQHF. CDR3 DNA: TGTGCCAGTACCTATCGCGGGGAATATAGCAATCAGCCCCAGCATTTT.

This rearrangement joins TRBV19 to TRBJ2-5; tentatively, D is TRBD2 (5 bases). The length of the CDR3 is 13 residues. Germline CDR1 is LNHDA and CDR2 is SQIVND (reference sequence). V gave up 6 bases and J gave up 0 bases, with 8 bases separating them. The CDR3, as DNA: TGTGCCAGTAGCGCGGAGGACCAAGAGACCCAGTACTTC. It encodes CASSAEDQETQYF.

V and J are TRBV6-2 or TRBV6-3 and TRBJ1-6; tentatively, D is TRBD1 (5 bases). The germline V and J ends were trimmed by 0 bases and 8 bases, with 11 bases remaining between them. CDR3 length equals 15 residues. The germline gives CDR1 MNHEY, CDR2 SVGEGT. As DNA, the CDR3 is TGTGCCAGCAGTTACTCCGCGGTAGGGGATTCACCCCTCCACTTT. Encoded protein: CASSYSAVGDSPLHF.

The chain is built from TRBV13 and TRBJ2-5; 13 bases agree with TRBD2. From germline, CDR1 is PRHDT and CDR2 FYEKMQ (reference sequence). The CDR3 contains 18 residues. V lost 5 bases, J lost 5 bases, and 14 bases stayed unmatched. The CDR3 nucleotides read TGTGCCAGCAGCCCAGGCCGGACTAGCGGGAGTTTTTGGGAGACCCAGTACTTC. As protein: CASSPGRTSGSFWETQYF.

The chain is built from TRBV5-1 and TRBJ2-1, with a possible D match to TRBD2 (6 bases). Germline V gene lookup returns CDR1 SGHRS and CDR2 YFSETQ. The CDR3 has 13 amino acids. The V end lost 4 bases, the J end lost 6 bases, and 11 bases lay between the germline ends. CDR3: CASSTGTPNEQFF. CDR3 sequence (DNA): TGCGCCAGCAGCACGGGGACTCCCAATGAGCAGTTCTTC.

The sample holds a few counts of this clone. This CDR3 is CASGKTGHNQPQHF. The CDR3 DNA reads as TGTGCCAGCGGAAAGACAGGCCACAATCAGCCCCAGCATTTT. The V gene is TRBV2, the J gene TRBJ1-5; tentatively, D is TRBD1 (6 bases). This CDR3 contains 14 residues. The ends were cut back, 8 bases at V and 3 bases at J, with 14 bases in the middle. From germline, CDR1 is SNHLY and CDR2 FYNNEI.

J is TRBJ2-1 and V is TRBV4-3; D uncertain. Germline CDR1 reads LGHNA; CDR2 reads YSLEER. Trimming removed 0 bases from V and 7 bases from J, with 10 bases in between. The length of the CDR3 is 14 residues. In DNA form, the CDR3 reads TGCGCCAGCAGCCAAGAAATCAGGTTGAATGAGCAGTTCTTC. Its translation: CASSQEIRLNEQFF.

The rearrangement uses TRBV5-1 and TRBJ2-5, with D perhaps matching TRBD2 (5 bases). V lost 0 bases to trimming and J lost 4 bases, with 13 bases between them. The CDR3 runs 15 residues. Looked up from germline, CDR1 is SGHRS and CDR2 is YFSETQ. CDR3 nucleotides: TGCGCCAGCAGCTTGGGGACTCTTCCAACAGAGACCCAGTACTTC. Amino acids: CASSLGTLPTETQYF.

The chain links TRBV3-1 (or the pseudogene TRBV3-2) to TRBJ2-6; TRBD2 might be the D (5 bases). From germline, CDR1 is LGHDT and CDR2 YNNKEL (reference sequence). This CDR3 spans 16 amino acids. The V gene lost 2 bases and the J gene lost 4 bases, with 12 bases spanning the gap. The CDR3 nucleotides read TGTGCCAGCAGCCAAACCAGCGGTACAGGGGCCAACGTCCTGACTTTC. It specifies CASSQTSGTGANVLTF.

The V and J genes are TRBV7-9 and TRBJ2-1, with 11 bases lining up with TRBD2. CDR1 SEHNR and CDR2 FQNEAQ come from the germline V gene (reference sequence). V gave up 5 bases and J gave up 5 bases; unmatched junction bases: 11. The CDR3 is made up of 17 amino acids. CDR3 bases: TGTGCCAGCAGCCCCCTAGCGGGGGGCGTAACGAACAATGAGCAGTTCTTC. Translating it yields CASSPLAGGVTNNEQFF.

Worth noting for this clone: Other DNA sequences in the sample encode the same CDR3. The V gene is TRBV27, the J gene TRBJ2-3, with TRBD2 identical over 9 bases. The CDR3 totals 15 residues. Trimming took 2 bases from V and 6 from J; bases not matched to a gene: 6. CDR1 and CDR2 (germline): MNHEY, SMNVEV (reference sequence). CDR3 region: CASSLAGGPRDTQYF. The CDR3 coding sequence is TGTGCCAGCAGTTTAGCGGGGGGGCCGAGGGATACGCAGTATTTT.

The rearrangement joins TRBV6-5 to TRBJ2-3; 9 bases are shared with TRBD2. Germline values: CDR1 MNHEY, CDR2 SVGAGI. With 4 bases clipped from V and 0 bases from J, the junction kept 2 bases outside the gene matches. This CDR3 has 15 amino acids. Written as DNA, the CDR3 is TGTGCCAGCAGTTGGCTAGCGGGGAGCACAGATACGCAGTATTTT. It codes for CASSWLAGSTDTQYF.

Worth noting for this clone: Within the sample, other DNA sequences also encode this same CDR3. The CDR3: CASSLTGNTGELFF. The CDR3 region has the DNA TGCGCCAGCAGCTTGACTGGGAACACCGGGGAGCTGTTTTTT. The J gene is TRBJ2-2, the V gene TRBV5-1; D is unresolved. The V end was cut by 1 base, the J end by 1 base, with 5 bases between. CDR3 length: 14 amino acids. Germline V gene data show CDR1 as SGHRS and CDR2 as YFSETQ.

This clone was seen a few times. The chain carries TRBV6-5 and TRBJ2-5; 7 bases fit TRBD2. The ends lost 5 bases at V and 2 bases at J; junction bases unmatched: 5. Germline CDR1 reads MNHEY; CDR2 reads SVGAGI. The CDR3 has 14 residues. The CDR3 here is CASSNGGFQETQYF. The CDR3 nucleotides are TGTGCCAGCAGTAACGGGGGGTTTCAAGAGACCCAGTACTTC.

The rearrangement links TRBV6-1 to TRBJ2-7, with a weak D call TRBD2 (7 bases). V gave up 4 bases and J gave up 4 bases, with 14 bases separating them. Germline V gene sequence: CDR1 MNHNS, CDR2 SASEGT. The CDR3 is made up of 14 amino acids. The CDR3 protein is CASSVARGGYEQYF. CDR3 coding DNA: TGTGCCAGCAGTGTAGCAAGGGGGGGGTACGAGCAGTACTTC.

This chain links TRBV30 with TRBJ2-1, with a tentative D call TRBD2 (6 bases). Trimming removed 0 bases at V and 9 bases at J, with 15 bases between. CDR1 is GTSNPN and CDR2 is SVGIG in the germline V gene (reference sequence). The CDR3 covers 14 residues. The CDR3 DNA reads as TGTGCCTGGAGTGTACAAAGGATGGAGGGTGAGCAGTTCTTC. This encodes CAWSVQRMEGEQFF.